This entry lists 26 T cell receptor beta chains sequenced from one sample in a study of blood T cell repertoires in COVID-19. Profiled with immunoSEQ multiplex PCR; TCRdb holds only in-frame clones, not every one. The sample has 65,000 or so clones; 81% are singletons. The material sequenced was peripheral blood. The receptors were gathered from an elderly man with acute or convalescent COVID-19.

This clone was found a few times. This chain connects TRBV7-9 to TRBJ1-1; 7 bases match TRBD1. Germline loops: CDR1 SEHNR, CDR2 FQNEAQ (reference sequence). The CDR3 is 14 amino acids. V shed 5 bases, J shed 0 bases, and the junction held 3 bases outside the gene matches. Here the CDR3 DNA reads TGTGCCAGCAGCCCCGGGACAGTGAACACTGAAGCTTTCTTT. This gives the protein CASSPGTVNTEAFF.

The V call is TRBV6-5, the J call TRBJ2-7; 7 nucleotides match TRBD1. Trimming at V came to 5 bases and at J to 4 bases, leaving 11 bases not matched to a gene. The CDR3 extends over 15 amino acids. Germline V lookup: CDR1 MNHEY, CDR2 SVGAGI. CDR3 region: CASSTRQGEPYEQYF. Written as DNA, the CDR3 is TGTGCCAGCAGTACAAGACAGGGAGAACCTTACGAGCAGTACTTC.

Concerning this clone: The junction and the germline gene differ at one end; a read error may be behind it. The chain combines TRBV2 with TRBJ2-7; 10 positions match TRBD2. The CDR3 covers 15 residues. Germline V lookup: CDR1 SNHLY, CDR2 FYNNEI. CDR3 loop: CASRENLAGDYEQYF. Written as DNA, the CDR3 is TGTGCCAGCCGTGAGAACCTAGCGGGGGACTACGAGCAGTACTTC.

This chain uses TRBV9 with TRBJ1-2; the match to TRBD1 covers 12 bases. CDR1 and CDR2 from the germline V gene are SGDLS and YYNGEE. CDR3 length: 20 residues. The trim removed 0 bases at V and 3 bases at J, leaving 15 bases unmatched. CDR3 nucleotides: TGTGCCAGCAGCGTAGGGGGACAGGGGGCTTTTGTTTTCGGGTACTATGGCTACACCTTC. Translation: CASSVGGQGAFVFGYYGYTF.

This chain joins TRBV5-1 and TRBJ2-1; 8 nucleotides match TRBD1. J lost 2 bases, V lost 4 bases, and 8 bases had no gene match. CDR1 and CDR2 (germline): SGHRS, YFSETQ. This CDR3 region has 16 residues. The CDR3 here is CASSPGTGGPYNEQFF. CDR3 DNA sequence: TGCGCCAGCAGCCCCGGGACAGGCGGGCCCTACAATGAGCAGTTCTTC.

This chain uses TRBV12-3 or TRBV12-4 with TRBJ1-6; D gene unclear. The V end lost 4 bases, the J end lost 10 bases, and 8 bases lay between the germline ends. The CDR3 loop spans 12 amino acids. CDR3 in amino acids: CASSSRQSPLHF. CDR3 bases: TGTGCCAGCAGTTCCCGTCAGTCACCCCTCCACTTT.

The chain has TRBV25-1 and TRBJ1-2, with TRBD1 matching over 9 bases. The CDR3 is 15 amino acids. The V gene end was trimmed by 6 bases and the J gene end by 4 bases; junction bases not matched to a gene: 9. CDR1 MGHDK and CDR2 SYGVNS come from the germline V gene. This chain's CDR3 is CASRDSGTGLYGYTF. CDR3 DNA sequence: TGTGCCAGCAGGGATTCCGGGACAGGGCTCTATGGCTACACCTTC.

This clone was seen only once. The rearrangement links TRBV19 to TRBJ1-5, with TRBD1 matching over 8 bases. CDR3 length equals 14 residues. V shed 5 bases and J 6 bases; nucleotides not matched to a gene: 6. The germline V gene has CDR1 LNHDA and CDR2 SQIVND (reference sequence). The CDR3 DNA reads TGTGCCAGTAGTTACAGGGGGATAGGTCAGCCCCAGCATTTT. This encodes CASSYRGIGQPQHF.

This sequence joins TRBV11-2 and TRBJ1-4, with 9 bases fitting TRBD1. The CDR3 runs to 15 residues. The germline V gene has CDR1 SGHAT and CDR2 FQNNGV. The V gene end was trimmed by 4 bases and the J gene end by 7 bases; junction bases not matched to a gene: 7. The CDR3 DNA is TGTGCCAGCAGCTCCTACAGGGGGCAGGTTGAAAAACTGTTTTTT. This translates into CASSSYRGQVEKLFF. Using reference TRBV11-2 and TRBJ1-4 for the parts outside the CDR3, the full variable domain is EAGVAQSPRYKIIEKRQSVAFWCNPISGHATLYWYQQILGQGPKLLIQFQNNGVVDDSQLPKDRFSAERLKGVDSTLKIQPAKLEDSAVYLCASSSYRGQVEKLFFGSGTQLSVL.

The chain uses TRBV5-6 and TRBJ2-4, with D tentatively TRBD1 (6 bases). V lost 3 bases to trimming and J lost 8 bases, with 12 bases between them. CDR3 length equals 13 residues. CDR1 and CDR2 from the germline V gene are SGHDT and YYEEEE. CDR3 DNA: TGTGCCAGCAGCTCGACAGGTGGAGACATTCAGTACTTC. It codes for CASSSTGGDIQYF.

The CDR3: CASSAPLVGTDSYEQYF. CDR3 bases: TGTGCCAGCAGTGCCCCCCTTGTTGGGACAGACTCCTACGAGCAGTACTTC. V is TRBV6-1 and J is TRBJ2-7; TRBD1 agrees at 7 bases. CDR1 and CDR2 (germline): MNHNS, SASEGT. The ends lost 4 bases at V and 0 bases at J; junction bases unmatched: 12. CDR3 size: 17 residues.

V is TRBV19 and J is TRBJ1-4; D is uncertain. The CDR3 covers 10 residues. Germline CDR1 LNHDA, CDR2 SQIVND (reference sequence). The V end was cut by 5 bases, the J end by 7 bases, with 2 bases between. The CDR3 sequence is CASSREKLFF. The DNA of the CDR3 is TGTGCCAGTAGTCGTGAAAAACTGTTTTTT. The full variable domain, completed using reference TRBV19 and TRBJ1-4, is DGGITQSPKYLFRKEGQNVTLSCEQNLNHDAMYWYRQDPGQGLRLIYYSQIVNDFQKGDIAEGYSVSREKKESFPLTVTSAQKNPTAFYLCASSREKLFFGSGTQLSVL.

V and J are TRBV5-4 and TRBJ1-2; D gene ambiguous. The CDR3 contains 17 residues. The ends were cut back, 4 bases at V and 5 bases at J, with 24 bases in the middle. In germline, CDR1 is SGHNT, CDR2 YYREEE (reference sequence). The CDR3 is CASSPEGPRGIRYGYTF. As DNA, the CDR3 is TGTGCCAGCAGCCCGGAAGGCCCCAGAGGGATACGGTATGGCTACACCTTC.

CDR3 sequence: CASSRGGGVYNEQFF. CDR3 nucleotides: TGTGCCAGCAGCCGTGGCGGGGGAGTATACAATGAGCAGTTCTTC. The chain combines TRBV11-3 with TRBJ2-1; TRBD2 aligns across 7 bases. V was clipped by 5 bases and J by 4 bases; unmatched bases: 8. The germline CDR1 and CDR2 sequences are SGHNT and YENEEA. The CDR3 length is 15 residues.

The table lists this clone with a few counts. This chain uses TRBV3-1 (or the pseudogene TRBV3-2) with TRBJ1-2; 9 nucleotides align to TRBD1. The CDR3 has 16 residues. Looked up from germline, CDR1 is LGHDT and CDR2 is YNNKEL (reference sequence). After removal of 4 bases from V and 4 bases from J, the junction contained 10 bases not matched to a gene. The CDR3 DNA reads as TGTGCCAGCAGCCCAGAACGGACAGGGGAAGGCTATGGCTACACCTTC. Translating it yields CASSPERTGEGYGYTF.

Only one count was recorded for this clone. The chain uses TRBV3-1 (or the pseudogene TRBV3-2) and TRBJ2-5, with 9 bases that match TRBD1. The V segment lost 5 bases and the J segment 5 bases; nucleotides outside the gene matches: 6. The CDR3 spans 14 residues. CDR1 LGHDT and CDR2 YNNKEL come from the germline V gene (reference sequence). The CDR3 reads CASSTRTGAETQYF. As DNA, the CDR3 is TGTGCCAGCAGCACACGGACAGGGGCCGAGACCCAGTACTTC.

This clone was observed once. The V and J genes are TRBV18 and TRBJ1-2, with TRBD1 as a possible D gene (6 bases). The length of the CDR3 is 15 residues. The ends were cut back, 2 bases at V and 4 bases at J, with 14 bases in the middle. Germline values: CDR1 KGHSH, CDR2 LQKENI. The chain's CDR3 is CASSPVQGQSYGYTF. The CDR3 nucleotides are TGTGCCAGCTCACCAGTGCAGGGGCAGAGCTATGGCTACACCTTC. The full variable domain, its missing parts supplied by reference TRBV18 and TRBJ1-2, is NAGVMQNPRHLVRRRGQEARLRCSPMKGHSHVYWYRQLPEEGLKFMVYLQKENIIDESGMPKERFSAEFPKEGPSILRIQQVVRGDSAAYFCASSPVQGQSYGYTFGSGTRLTVV.

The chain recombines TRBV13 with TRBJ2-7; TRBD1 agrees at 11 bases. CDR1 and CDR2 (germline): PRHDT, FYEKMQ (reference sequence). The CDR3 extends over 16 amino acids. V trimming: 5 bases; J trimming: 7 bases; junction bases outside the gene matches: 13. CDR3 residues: CASSLRRTGGMGEQYF. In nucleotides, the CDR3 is TGTGCCAGCAGCCTAAGAAGGACAGGGGGCATGGGGGAGCAGTACTTC. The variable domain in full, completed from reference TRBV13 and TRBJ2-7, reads AAGVIQSPRHLIKEKRETATLKCYPIPRHDTVYWYQQGPGQDPQFLISFYEKMQSDKGSIPDRFSAQQFSDYHSELNMSSLELGDSALYFCASSLRRTGGMGEQYFGPGTRLTVT.

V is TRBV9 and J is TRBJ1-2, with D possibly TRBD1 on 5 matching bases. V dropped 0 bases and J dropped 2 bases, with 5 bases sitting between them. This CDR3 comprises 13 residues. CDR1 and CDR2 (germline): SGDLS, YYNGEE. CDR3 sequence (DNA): TGTGCCAGCAGCGTAGGGACAAACTATGGCTACACCTTC. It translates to CASSVGTNYGYTF.

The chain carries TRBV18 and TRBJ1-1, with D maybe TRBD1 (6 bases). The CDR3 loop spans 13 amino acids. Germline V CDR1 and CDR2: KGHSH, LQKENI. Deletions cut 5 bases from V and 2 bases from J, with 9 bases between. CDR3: CASSSGENTEAFF. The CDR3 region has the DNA TGTGCCAGCTCATCAGGGGAAAACACTGAAGCTTTCTTT. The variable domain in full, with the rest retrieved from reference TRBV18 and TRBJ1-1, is NAGVMQNPRHLVRRRGQEARLRCSPMKGHSHVYWYRQLPEEGLKFMVYLQKENIIDESGMPKERFSAEFPKEGPSILRIQQVVRGDSAAYFCASSSGENTEAFFGQGTRLTVV.

Here the CDR3 DNA reads TGTGCCAGCAGTCGAAATGCCGGGACAGGGACTGAAAAACTGTTTTTT. Protein: CASSRNAGTGTEKLFF. V usage is TRBV6-6 and J usage is TRBJ1-4, with TRBD1 matching over 9 bases. Germline CDR1 is MNHNY and CDR2 is SVGAGI (reference sequence). The CDR3 extends over 16 amino acids. The ends lost 5 bases at V and 7 bases at J; junction bases unmatched: 11.

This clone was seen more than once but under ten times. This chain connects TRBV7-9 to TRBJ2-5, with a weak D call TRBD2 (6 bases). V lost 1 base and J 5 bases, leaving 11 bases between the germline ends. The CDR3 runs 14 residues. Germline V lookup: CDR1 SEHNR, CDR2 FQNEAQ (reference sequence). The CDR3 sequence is CASSLGLGWETQYF. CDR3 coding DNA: TGTGCCAGCAGCTTAGGACTAGGGTGGGAGACCCAGTACTTC.

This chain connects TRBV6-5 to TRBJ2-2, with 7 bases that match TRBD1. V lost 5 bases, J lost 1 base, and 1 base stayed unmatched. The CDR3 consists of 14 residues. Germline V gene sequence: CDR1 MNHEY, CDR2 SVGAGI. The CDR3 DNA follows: TGTGCCAGCAGTCAGGGGGTGAACACCGGGGAGCTGTTTTTT. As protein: CASSQGVNTGELFF.

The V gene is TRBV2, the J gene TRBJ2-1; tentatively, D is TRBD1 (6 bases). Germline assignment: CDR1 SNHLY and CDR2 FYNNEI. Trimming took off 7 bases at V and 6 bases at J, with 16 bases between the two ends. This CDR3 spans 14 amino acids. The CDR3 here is CASTGERSLNEQFF. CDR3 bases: TGTGCCAGCACAGGGGAAAGATCCCTCAATGAGCAGTTCTTC.

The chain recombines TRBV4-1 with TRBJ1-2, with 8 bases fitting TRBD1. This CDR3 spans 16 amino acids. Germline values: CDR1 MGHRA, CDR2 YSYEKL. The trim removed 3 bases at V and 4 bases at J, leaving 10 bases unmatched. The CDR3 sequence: CASSQSPTGVVYGYTF. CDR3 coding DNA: TGCGCCAGCAGCCAGAGTCCGACAGGGGTTGTCTATGGCTACACCTTC.

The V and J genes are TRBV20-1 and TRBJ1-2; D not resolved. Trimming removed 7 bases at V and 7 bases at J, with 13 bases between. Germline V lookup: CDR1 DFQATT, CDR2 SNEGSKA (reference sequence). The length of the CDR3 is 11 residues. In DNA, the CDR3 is TGCAGTGTGGACGGGGTGGGTGGCTACACCTTC. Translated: CSVDGVGGYTF.